The 27 T cell receptor beta chains in this list originate from one sample, sequenced in a study of CD8+ T cells in alopecia areata. Extraction and reverse transcription of RNA yielded cDNA as the sequencing template. TCRdb's table, derived via immunoSEQ multiplex PCR, lists solely in-frame clones and lacks some. This table has 150,000 or so clones, 47% appearing once. Sequenced input: CD4+ T cells sorted from blood. These receptors all stem from a human donor with alopecia areata.

The gene calls are TRBV6-6 and TRBJ2-3, with D possibly being TRBD2 (6 bases). The germline CDR1 and CDR2 sequences are MNHNY and SVGAGI (reference sequence). The CDR3 runs to 15 residues. Trimming shortened V by 7 bases and J by 3 bases, and 17 bases separated the two germline ends. The CDR3 region is CASTRGSGRTDTQYF. CDR3 DNA sequence: TGTGCCAGCACCCGGGGGAGTGGTCGGACAGATACGCAGTATTTT.

This chain joins TRBV6-1 and TRBJ2-1; D might be TRBD1 (6 bases). V shed 1 base and J shed 5 bases, with 12 bases lying between them. The CDR3 sequence is 15 residues long. The V gene's germline CDR1 is MNHNS and CDR2 SASEGT. CDR3 amino acids: CASSEGRTVNNEQFF. The CDR3 nucleotides are TGTGCCAGCAGTGAAGGGAGGACAGTCAACAATGAGCAGTTCTTC.

The V gene is TRBV29-1, the J gene TRBJ2-1, with TRBD2 matching 11 bases. CDR1 SQVTM and CDR2 ANQGSEA come from the germline V gene. This CDR3 is 16 amino acids long. V was clipped by 2 bases and J by 12 bases; unmatched bases: 15. The CDR3 region is CSVESPLAGVNRGQFF. The CDR3, as DNA: TGCAGCGTTGAAAGCCCACTAGCGGGAGTCAATAGGGGGCAGTTCTTC.

There are a few counts of this clone. The genes are TRBV9 and TRBJ2-2, with D hard to call. The V end was cut by 0 bases, the J end by 2 bases, with 8 bases between. The CDR3 spans 15 residues. Germline CDR1 reads SGDLS; CDR2 reads YYNGEE. Here the CDR3 DNA reads TGTGCCAGCAGCGTAGTAGATTCTAACACCGGGGAGCTGTTTTTT. Translating gives CASSVVDSNTGELFF.

The J gene is TRBJ1-2, the V gene TRBV7-9; D remains ambiguous. The CDR3 spans 16 residues. Trimming left V 0 bases short and J 4 bases short, with 15 bases between. Germline values: CDR1 SEHNR, CDR2 FQNEAQ (reference sequence). The CDR3 sequence: CASSLAHSVSGYGYTF. In DNA, the CDR3 is TGTGCCAGCAGCTTAGCGCACTCAGTATCGGGCTATGGCTACACCTTC.

V and J are TRBV27 and TRBJ2-3, with D perhaps TRBD2 (6 bases). V lost 4 bases, J lost 0 bases, and 14 bases lay in between. Germline CDR1 and CDR2: MNHEY and SMNVEV (reference sequence). CDR3 size: 16 residues. The CDR3: CASSYAGRVSTDTQYF. In DNA, the CDR3 is TGTGCCAGCAGTTACGCGGGAAGGGTGAGCACAGATACGCAGTATTTT.

The V and J genes are TRBV4-1 and TRBJ2-7; unclear D gene. V was clipped by 0 bases and J by 6 bases, with 27 bases between them. Germline CDR1 MGHRA, CDR2 YSYEKL. CDR3 length: 19 residues. Written as DNA, the CDR3 is TGCGCCAGCAGCCAAGATCGCTTTGCTTTGACAAGAGGTAACCCCGAGCAGTACTTC. Amino acids: CASSQDRFALTRGNPEQYF.

The chain employs TRBV7-2 and TRBJ2-7, with TRBD1 identical over 7 bases. Germline CDR1 reads SGHTA; CDR2 reads FQGNSA. After removal of 3 bases from V and 5 bases from J, the junction contained 7 bases not matched to a gene. This CDR3 has 14 amino acids. Written as DNA, the CDR3 is TGTGCCAGCAGCTTCTTCGCAGGGGGAGACGAGCAGTACTTC. This encodes CASSFFAGGDEQYF.

This chain connects TRBV29-1 to TRBJ2-2; TRBD1 agrees at 10 bases. The germline V gene has CDR1 SQVTM and CDR2 ANQGSEA. The CDR3 runs 14 residues. V was clipped by 7 bases and J by 5 bases; unmatched bases: 7. The CDR3 here is CSGGTGDRTGELFF. The CDR3 DNA follows: TGCAGCGGTGGGACAGGGGACCGTACCGGGGAGCTGTTTTTT.

There are a few counts of this clone. This chain links TRBV7-2 with TRBJ2-1, with 8 bases that match TRBD2. V lost 1 base, J lost 7 bases, and 6 bases stayed unmatched. Germline V gene sequence: CDR1 SGHTA, CDR2 FQGNSA. The CDR3 loop spans 15 amino acids. This chain's CDR3 is CASSLVASGQNEQFF. DNA for the CDR3: TGTGCCAGCAGCTTAGTGGCTAGCGGGCAAAATGAGCAGTTCTTC.

The chain is built from TRBV29-1 and TRBJ2-3, with D maybe TRBD1 (6 bases). Germline CDR1 and CDR2: SQVTM and ANQGSEA. The CDR3 length is 12 residues. Trimming left V 7 bases short and J 1 base short, with 9 bases between. CDR3 DNA sequence: TGCAGCGCCCGACAGGGCACAGATACGCAGTATTTT. This translates into CSARQGTDTQYF.

The rearrangement links TRBV7-9 to TRBJ2-5; maybe TRBD2 (5 bases). Looked up from germline, CDR1 is SEHNR and CDR2 is FQNEAQ (reference sequence). The V gene lost 6 bases and the J gene lost 2 bases, with 7 bases spanning the gap. The CDR3 runs to 12 residues. The CDR3 nucleotides read TGTGCCAGCAGATCGGGACAAGAGACCCAGTACTTC. Protein product: CASRSGQETQYF.

The chain links TRBV27 to TRBJ2-2; 7 bases align to TRBD2. Germline V CDR1 and CDR2: MNHEY, SMNVEV (reference sequence). The CDR3 runs 16 residues. V lost 3 bases to trimming and J lost 1 base; unmatched junction nucleotides: 5. The CDR3 DNA is TGTGCCAGCAGTTTTTCGGCGGGAGTGAACACCGGGGAGCTGTTTTTT. It specifies CASSFSAGVNTGELFF.

The chain is built from TRBV29-1 and TRBJ2-2; 12 nucleotides align to TRBD2. The germline CDR1 and CDR2 sequences are SQVTM and ANQGSEA. V was clipped by 6 bases and J by 7 bases; unmatched bases: 9. CDR3 size: 15 residues. Here the CDR3 reads CSVDSSGRVGGELFF. CDR3 nucleotides: TGCAGCGTGGATTCTAGCGGGAGGGTTGGCGGGGAGCTGTTTTTT.

This sequence joins TRBV5-1 and TRBJ2-2; 7 nucleotides align to TRBD1. Trimming removed 0 bases from V and 7 bases from J; junction bases left unmatched: 9. CDR1 is SGHRS and CDR2 is YFSETQ in the germline V gene. This CDR3 has 16 amino acids. CDR3 loop: CASSLVTDRVGGELFF. DNA of the CDR3: TGCGCCAGCAGCTTGGTTACCGACAGGGTCGGCGGGGAGCTGTTTTTT.

The chain links TRBV4-1 to TRBJ1-1, with D unclear. The CDR3 consists of 14 residues. Germline V lookup: CDR1 MGHRA, CDR2 YSYEKL. The V end lost 0 bases, the J end lost 1 base, and 6 bases lay between the germline ends. The CDR3 DNA is TGCGCCAGCAGCCAAGATTTGCCGAACACTGAAGCTTTCTTT. It yields the protein CASSQDLPNTEAFF.

This clone was seen more than once but under ten times. V gene TRBV29-1 combines with J gene TRBJ1-1; D perhaps matches TRBD1 (5 bases). The CDR3 is made up of 15 amino acids. The V gene's germline CDR1 is SQVTM and CDR2 ANQGSEA. Trimming removed 1 base at V and 1 base at J, with 13 bases between. The CDR3 DNA reads as TGCAGCGTTGAAGGAAAATGGGGGGAGAACACTGAAGCTTTCTTT. It translates to CSVEGKWGENTEAFF. The full variable domain, in which reference TRBV29-1 and TRBJ1-1 provide the parts outside the CDR3, is SAVISQKPSRDICQRGTSLTIQCQVDSQVTMMFWYRQQPGQSLTLIATANQGSEATYESGFVIDKFPISRPNLTFSTLTVSNMSPEDSSIYLCSVEGKWGENTEAFFGQGTRLTVV.

The sample holds one count of this clone. The chain recombines TRBV28 with TRBJ2-3; TRBD2 might be the D (5 bases). Trimming cost V 6 bases and J 4 bases, with 5 bases left between them. The CDR3 contains 11 residues. CDR1 and CDR2 from the germline V gene are MDHEN and SYDVKM. Here the CDR3 reads CASRRADTQYF. CDR3 nucleotide sequence: TGTGCCAGCAGGAGGGCAGATACGCAGTATTTT.

The gene calls are TRBV7-2 and TRBJ2-7; 9 nucleotides match TRBD1. Germline CDR1 is SGHTA and CDR2 is FQGNSA. V lost 4 bases, J lost 2 bases, and 6 bases stayed unmatched. CDR3 length: 15 residues. The CDR3 here is CASSSTGTGPYEQYF. CDR3 DNA sequence: TGTGCCAGCAGCTCCACCGGGACAGGGCCCTACGAGCAGTACTTC.

This clone appeared a few times. The same CDR3 also results from other DNA sequences found in this sample. The chain couples TRBV7-9 to TRBJ2-7, with D uncertain. V shed 5 bases and J shed 0 bases, with 2 bases lying between them. The length of the CDR3 is 11 residues. Germline values: CDR1 SEHNR, CDR2 FQNEAQ (reference sequence). Here the CDR3 DNA reads TGTGCCAGCAGCCTCTCCTACGAGCAGTACTTC. It specifies CASSLSYEQYF.

The rearrangement links TRBV28 to TRBJ2-7; D is uncertain. The germline V gene encodes CDR1 MDHEN and CDR2 SYDVKM. V lost 1 base and J lost 5, with 15 bases in between. The CDR3 spans 15 residues. This CDR3 is CASSLSVRGRNEQYF. CDR3 sequence (DNA): TGTGCCAGCAGTTTATCGGTGAGAGGTAGAAACGAGCAGTACTTC.

This clone was counted once. This chain links TRBV10-3 with TRBJ2-7; TRBD1 matches 7 bases. J gave up 0 bases and V 7 bases, and 3 bases lay outside the gene matches. CDR3 length equals 13 residues. From germline, CDR1 is ENHRY and CDR2 SYGVKD. The CDR3 DNA follows: TGTGCCATCACCCGGACAGGCTCCTACGAGCAGTACTTC. Translated, it gives CAITRTGSYEQYF.

This clone was seen a few times. The V call is TRBV18, the J call TRBJ2-2; 7 positions match TRBD1. The length of the CDR3 is 15 residues. CDR1 is KGHSH, CDR2 LQKENI, per germline. The trim removed 4 bases at V and 4 bases at J, leaving 6 bases unmatched. CDR3 sequence: CASSLLGQSTGELFF. CDR3 coding DNA: TGTGCCAGCTCACTCCTGGGACAGAGCACCGGGGAGCTGTTTTTT. Combining the CDR3 with reference TRBV18 and TRBJ2-2 gives the whole variable domain NAGVMQNPRHLVRRRGQEARLRCSPMKGHSHVYWYRQLPEEGLKFMVYLQKENIIDESGMPKERFSAEFPKEGPSILRIQQVVRGDSAAYFCASSLLGQSTGELFFGEGSRLTVL.

This clone was seen a handful of times. The J gene is TRBJ2-1, the V gene TRBV2, with 9 nucleotides matching TRBD2. V shed 6 bases and J 0 bases; nucleotides not matched to a gene: 12. The CDR3 spans 18 residues. Germline CDR1 SNHLY, CDR2 FYNNEI. The DNA of the CDR3 is TGTGCCAGCAGACAAAGGCGGGAGGGCCGCAGCTCCTACAATGAGCAGTTCTTC. This translates into CASRQRREGRSSYNEQFF.

This clone was observed a handful of times. This chain joins TRBV29-1 and TRBJ2-1; D is uncertain. The V end lost 6 bases, the J end lost 2 bases, and 8 bases lay between the germline ends. Germline CDR1 SQVTM, CDR2 ANQGSEA. This CDR3 spans 12 amino acids. The CDR3 nucleotides read TGCAGCGTGGGCGGTCCCTACAATGAGCAGTTCTTC. This codes for CSVGGPYNEQFF.

This chain connects TRBV5-1 to TRBJ2-7; TRBD1 agrees at 10 bases. J was trimmed by 6 bases and V by 0 bases; bases with no gene match: 6. This CDR3 is built from 15 residues. CDR1 SGHRS and CDR2 YFSETQ come from the germline V gene. The CDR3: CASSLVPGQGFEQYF. CDR3 in DNA: TGCGCCAGCAGCTTGGTCCCGGGACAGGGGTTCGAGCAGTACTTC.

This clone has more than one count but fewer than ten. The chain is built from TRBV27 and TRBJ1-2; a weak D match, TRBD1 (6 bases). This CDR3 is 12 amino acids long. In germline, CDR1 is MNHEY, CDR2 SMNVEV (reference sequence). The V end was cut by 5 bases, the J end by 8 bases, with 12 bases between. CDR3 DNA: TGTGCCAGCAGTGAACAGGGTACCGGCTACACCTTC. Translated, it gives CASSEQGTGYTF.